This TCR beta chain appears in the sequencing data of a study of response to subunit inactivated influenza vaccine. General study findings and limits: That few new T cells are recruited by each seasonal influenza vaccination was the authors' suggestion.

This clonotype was recorded a few times. Its antigen is unidentified. Trimming pared 7 bases from V and 3 bases from J, leaving 15 bases between. CDR3 length: 15 amino acids. Germline lookup yields CDR1 MNHNS and CDR2 SASEGT. TCRdb reanalysed the RT-PCR reads using MiXCR and keeps one entry per CDR3 protein. The table lists some 600,000 distinct CDR3 sequences, around 13% of them singletons, with about 7.4% in the top ten. The rearrangement uses TRBV6-1 and TRBJ2-2; D remains ambiguous. This specimen was PBMCs from blood, taken approximately 15 days before vaccination. The clonotype originates from a middle-aged man who received an inactivated influenza vaccine. The CDR3 bases are TGTGCCAGCACCATCTCTAGAGGACACACCGGGGAGCTGTTTTTT. It yields the protein CASTISRGHTGELFF.